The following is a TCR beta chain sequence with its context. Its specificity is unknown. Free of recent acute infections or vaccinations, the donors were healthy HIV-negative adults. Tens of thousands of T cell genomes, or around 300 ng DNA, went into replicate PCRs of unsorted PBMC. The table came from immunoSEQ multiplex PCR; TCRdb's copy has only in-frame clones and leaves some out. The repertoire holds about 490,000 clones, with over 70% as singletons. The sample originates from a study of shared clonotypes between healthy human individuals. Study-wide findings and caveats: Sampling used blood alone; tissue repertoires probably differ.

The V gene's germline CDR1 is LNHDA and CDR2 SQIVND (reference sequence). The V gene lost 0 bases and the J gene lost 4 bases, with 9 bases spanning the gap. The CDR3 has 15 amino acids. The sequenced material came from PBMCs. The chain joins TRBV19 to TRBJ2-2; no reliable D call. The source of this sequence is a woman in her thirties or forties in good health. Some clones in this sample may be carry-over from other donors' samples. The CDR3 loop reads CASSIEGLGTGELFF. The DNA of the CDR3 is TGTGCCAGTAGTATAGAGGGATTAGGCACCGGGGAGCTGTTTTTT.